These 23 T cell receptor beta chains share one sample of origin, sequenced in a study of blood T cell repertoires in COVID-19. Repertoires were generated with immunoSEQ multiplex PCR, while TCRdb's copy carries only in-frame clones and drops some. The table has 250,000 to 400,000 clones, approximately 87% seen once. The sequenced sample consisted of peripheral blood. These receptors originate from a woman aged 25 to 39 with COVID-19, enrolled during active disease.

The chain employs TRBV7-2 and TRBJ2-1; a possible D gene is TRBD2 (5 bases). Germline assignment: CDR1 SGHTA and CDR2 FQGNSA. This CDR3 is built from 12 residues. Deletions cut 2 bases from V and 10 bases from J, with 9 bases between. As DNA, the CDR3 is TGTGCCAGCAGCTTAACTAGTTGGGAGCAGTTCTTC. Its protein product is CASSLTSWEQFF.

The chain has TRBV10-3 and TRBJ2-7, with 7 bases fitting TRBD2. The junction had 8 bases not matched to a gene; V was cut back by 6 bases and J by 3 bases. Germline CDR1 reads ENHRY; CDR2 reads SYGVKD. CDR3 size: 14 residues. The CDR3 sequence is CAIRTSGGSYEQYF. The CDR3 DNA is TGTGCCATCAGAACCTCTGGCGGGAGCTACGAGCAGTACTTC.

The DNA of the CDR3 is TGCGCCAGTTCCCGGGATAGCAATCAGCCCCAGCATTTT. Amino acids: CASSRDSNQPQHF. V is TRBV10-2 and J is TRBJ1-5; D gene ambiguous. Germline lookup yields CDR1 WSHSY and CDR2 SAAADI. V was clipped by 9 bases and J by 0 bases, with 9 bases between them. This CDR3 is built from 13 residues.

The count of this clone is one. The CDR3 DNA reads as TGTGCCAGCAGTATGAGGGCCGCCTACGAGCAGTACTTC. This encodes CASSMRAAYEQYF. The chain links TRBV6-5 to TRBJ2-7; possibly TRBD2 for D (5 bases). Trimming took 5 bases from V and 2 from J, leaving 10 bases between them. Germline loops: CDR1 MNHEY, CDR2 SVGAGI. The CDR3 contains 13 residues.

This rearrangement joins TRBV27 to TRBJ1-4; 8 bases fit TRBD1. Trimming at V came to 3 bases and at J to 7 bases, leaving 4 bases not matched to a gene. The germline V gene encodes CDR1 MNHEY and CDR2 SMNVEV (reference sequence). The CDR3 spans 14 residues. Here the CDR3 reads CASSLRQGAEKLFF. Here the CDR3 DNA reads TGTGCCAGCAGTTTGAGGCAGGGGGCTGAAAAACTGTTTTTT.

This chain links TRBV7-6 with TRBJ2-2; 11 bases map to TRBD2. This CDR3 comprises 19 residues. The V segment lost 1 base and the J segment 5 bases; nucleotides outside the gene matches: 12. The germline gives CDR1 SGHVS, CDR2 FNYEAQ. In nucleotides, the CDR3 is TGTGCCAGCAGCTTAGGACCTGGGACTAGCGGAGGGGGAACCGGGGAGCTGTTTTTT. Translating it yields CASSLGPGTSGGGTGELFF.

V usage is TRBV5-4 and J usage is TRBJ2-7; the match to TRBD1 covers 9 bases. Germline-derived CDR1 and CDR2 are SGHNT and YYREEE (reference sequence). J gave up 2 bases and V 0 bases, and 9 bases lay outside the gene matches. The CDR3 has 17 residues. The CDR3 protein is CASSLGSTGGSAYEQYF. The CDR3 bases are TGTGCCAGCAGCTTGGGTAGTACAGGGGGCTCAGCCTACGAGCAGTACTTC. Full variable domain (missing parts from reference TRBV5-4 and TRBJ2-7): ETGVTQSPTHLIKTRGQQVTLRCSSQSGHNTVSWYQQALGQGPQFIFQYYREEENGRGNFPPRFSGLQFPNYSSELNVNALELDDSALYLCASSLGSTGGSAYEQYFGPGTRLTVT.

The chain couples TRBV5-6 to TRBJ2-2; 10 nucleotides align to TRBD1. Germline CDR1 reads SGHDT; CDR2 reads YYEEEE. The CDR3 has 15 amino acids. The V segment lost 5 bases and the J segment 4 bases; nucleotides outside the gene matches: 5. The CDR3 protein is CASSWDRGGTGELFF. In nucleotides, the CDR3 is TGTGCCAGCAGTTGGGACAGGGGAGGCACCGGGGAGCTGTTTTTT.

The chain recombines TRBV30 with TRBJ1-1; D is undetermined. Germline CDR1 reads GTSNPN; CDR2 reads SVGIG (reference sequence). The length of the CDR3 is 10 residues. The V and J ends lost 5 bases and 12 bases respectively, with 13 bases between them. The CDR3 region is CAWRVSQTFF. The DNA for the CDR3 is TGTGCCTGGCGGGTTTCGCAAACTTTCTTT.

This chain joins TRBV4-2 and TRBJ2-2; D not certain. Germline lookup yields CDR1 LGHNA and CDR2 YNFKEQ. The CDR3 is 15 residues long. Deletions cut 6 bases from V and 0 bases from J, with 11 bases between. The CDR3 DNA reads TGTGCCAGCAGTCCGAGAGGTACGAACACCGGGGAGCTGTTTTTT. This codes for CASSPRGTNTGELFF.

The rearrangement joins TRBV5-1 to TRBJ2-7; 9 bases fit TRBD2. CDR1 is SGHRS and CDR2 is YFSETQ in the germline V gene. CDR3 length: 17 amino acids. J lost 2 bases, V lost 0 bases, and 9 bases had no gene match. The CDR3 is CASSLVPSGDFPYEQYF. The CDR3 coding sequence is TGCGCCAGCAGCTTGGTACCTAGCGGGGACTTTCCCTACGAGCAGTACTTC. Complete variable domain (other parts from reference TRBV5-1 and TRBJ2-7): KAGVTQTPRYLIKTRGQQVTLSCSPISGHRSVSWYQQTPGQGLQFLFEYFSETQRNKGNFPGRFSGRQFSNSRSEMNVSTLELGDSALYLCASSLVPSGDFPYEQYFGPGTRLTVT.

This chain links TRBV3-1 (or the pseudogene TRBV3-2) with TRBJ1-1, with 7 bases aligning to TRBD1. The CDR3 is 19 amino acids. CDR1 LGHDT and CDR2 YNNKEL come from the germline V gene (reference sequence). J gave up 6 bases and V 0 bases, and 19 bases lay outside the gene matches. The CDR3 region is CASSQDTTVGRGRGSEAFF. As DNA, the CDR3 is TGTGCCAGCAGCCAAGATACAACAGTCGGGAGGGGGCGCGGATCTGAAGCTTTCTTT.

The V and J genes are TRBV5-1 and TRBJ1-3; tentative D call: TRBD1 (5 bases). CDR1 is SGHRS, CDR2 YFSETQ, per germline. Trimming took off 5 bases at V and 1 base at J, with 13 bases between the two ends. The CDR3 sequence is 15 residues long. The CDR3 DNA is TGCGCCAGCAGTTCAACAGGTCGATCTGGAAACACCATATATTTT. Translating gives CASSSTGRSGNTIYF.

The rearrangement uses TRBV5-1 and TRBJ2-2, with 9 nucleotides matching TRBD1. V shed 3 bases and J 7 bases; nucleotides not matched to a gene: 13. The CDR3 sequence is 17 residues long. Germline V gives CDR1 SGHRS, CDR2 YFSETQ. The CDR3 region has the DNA TGCGCCAGCAGCTGGGACAGGGTCGGACCTAACGTCGGGGAGCTGTTTTTT. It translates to CASSWDRVGPNVGELFF.

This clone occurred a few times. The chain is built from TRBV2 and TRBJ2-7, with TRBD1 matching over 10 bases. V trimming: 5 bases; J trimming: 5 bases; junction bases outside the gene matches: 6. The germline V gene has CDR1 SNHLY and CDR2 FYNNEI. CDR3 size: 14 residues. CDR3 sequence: CASSPPGQGNEQYF. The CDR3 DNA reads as TGTGCCAGCAGTCCACCGGGACAGGGGAACGAGCAGTACTTC.

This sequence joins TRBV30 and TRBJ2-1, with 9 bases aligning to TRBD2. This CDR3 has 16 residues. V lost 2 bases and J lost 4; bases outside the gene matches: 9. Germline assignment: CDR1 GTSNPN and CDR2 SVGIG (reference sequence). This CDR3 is CAWSKAAGGSYNEQFF. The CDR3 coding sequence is TGTGCCTGGAGTAAGGCAGCGGGAGGATCGTACAATGAGCAGTTCTTC.

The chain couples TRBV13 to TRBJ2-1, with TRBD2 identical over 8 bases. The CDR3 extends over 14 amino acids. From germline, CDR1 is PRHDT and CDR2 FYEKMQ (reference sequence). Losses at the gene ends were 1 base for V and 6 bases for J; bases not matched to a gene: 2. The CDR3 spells CASSLDGRVNEQFF. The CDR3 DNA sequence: TGTGCCAGCAGCTTAGACGGGAGGGTCAATGAGCAGTTCTTC.

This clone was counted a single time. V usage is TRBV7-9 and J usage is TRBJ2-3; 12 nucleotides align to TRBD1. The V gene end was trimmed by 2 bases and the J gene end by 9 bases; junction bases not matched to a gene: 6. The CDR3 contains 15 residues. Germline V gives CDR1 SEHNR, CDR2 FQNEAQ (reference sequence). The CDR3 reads CASSLTGQGAGTQYF. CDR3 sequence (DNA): TGTGCCAGCAGCTTAACGGGACAGGGGGCTGGGACGCAGTATTTT.

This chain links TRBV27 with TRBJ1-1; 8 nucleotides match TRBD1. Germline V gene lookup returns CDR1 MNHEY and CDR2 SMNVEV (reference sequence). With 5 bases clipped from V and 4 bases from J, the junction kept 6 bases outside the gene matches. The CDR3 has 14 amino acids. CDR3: CASSADRGGTEAFF. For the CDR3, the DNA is TGTGCCAGCAGTGCCGACAGGGGAGGCACTGAAGCTTTCTTT.

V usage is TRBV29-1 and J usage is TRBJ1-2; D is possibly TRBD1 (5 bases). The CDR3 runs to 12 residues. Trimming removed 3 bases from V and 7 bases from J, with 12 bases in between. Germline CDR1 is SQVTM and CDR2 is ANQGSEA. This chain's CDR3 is CSVEKGFSGYTF. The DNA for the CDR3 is TGCAGCGTTGAGAAGGGGTTTAGTGGCTACACCTTC.

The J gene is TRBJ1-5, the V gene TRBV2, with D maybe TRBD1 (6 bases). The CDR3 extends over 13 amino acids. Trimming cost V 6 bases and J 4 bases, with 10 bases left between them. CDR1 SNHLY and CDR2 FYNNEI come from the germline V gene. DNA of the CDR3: TGTGCCAGCAGAGCAGGGGATAATCAGCCCCAGCATTTT. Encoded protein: CASRAGDNQPQHF.

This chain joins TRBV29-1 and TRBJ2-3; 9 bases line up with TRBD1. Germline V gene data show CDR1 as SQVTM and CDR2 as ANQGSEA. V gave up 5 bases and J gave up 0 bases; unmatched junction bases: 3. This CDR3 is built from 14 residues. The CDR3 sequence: CSVLTGGSTDTQYF. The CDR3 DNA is TGCAGCGTTCTGACAGGGGGAAGCACAGATACGCAGTATTTT.

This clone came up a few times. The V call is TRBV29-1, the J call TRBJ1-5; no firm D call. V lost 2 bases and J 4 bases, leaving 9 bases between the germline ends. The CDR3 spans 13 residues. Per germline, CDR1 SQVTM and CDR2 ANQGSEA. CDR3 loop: CSVETGSNQPQHF. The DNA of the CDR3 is TGCAGCGTTGAAACGGGGAGTAATCAGCCCCAGCATTTT.